This T cell receptor (beta chain) is from a study of early T cells in non-severe SARS-CoV-2 infection. On the study more broadly: Sequencing used unsorted whole-blood bulk RNA, so chains lack pairing.

The TCR library protocol attached unique molecular identifiers to the individual cDNA molecules. TCRdb ran MiXCR on the 5' RACE reads and lists one entry per CDR3 protein. The profile shows tens of thousands of distinct CDR3 sequences, approximately 12% of them singletons. The V gene's germline CDR1 is SEHNR and CDR2 FQNEAQ (reference sequence). The ends lost 3 bases at V and 6 bases at J; junction bases unmatched: 16. This CDR3 is built from 17 residues. The chain combines TRBV7-9 with TRBJ1-1; 7 bases align to TRBD1. The receptor was isolated from an adult who was a healthcare worker with PCR-confirmed SARS-CoV-2 infection or an uninfected control (not recorded which). The material sequenced was whole blood, taken at baseline. CDR3 bases: TGTGCCAGCAGCTTGACGACAGGGAGGGTTGTCGGACCTGAAGCTTTCTTT. Its translation is CASSLTTGRVVGPEAFF.